This is a list of T cell receptor beta chains from one sample in a study of T cells in Graves' hyperthyroidism and ophthalmopathy. TCRdb used MiXCR to reprocess the multiplex PCR reads, holding one entry per CDR3 protein. The sample includes under 700,000 distinct CDR3 sequences, 15% to 20% of them seen just once. The sequencing input was blood. All receptors come from a woman between 18 and 29 years old with Graves' hyperthyroidism. CDR3s include the opening cysteine and the closing phenylalanine or tryptophan. Each record gives: D gene, J gene, V gene, clone size, CDR3 protein, CDR3 DNA. A D gene is named only where the DNA matches it firmly. The size of a clone is reported for some rows only, either as once, few or many, or as a class for expanded clones.

>.|TRBJ2-1|TRBV27|many
CASSFAGVAYNEQFF
TGTGCCAGCAGTTTCGCAGGGGTGGCCTACAATGAGCAGTTCTTC
>TRBD2|TRBJ2-7|TRBV20-1|few
CSARGSGSMEEQYF
TGCAGTGCTAGGGGTAGCGGGAGCATGGAGGAGCAGTACTTC
>.|TRBJ1-2|TRBV2|many
CASSVEGVSYGYTF
TGTGCCAGCAGTGTTGAAGGCGTCTCCTATGGCTACACCTTC
>.|TRBJ2-6|TRBV4-2|few
CASSQADSSGANVLTF
TGTGCCAGCAGCCAAGCAGACAGCTCTGGGGCCAACGTCCTGACTTTC
>TRBD1|TRBJ1-1|TRBV5-1|many
CASSLETQGALVNTEAFF
TGCGCCAGCAGCTTGGAAACTCAGGGGGCATTGGTGAACACTGAAGCTTTCTTT
>.|TRBJ2-7|TRBV2|.
CASSFDTYEQYF
TGTGCCAGCAGTTTTGATACCTACGAGCAGTACTTC
>TRBD2|TRBJ2-1|TRBV6-2/TRBV6-3|.
CASRSSGGSYNEQFF
TGTGCCAGCAGATCTAGCGGGGGGTCTTACAATGAGCAGTTCTTC
>TRBD2|TRBJ2-6|TRBV15|.
CATSSWGGTGANVLTF
TGTGCCACCAGCAGTTGGGGGGGGACTGGGGCCAACGTCCTGACTTTC
>.|TRBJ1-1|TRBV7-2|few
CASSLKFGVEAFF
TGTGCCAGCAGCTTAAAGTTCGGGGTTGAAGCTTTCTTT
>.|TRBJ1-3|TRBV7-9|.
CASSWGFGNTIYF
TGTGCCAGCAGCTGGGGTTTTGGAAACACCATATATTTT
>.|TRBJ2-7|TRBV20-1|many
CSATPPGVLTYEQYF
TGCAGTGCTACTCCCCCAGGGGTTCTTACCTACGAGCAGTACTTC
>.|TRBJ1-2|TRBV13|many
CASSLMSVIQGLGYTF
TGTGCCAGCAGCTTAATGTCCGTTATACAGGGCTTGGGCTACACCTTC
>.|TRBJ1-5|TRBV28|.
CASRSYSNQPQHF
TGTGCCAGCCGATCTTATAGCAATCAGCCCCAGCATTTT
>.|TRBJ2-1|TRBV18|many
CASSPMGLSYNEQFF
TGTGCCAGCTCACCAATGGGGCTCTCCTACAATGAGCAGTTCTTC
>.|TRBJ2-6|TRBV7-8|.
CASSLEWGLWSGANVLTF
TGTGCCAGCAGCTTAGAATGGGGGCTGTGGTCTGGGGCCAACGTCCTGACTTTC
>.|TRBJ1-1|TRBV3-1|many
CASSRLTEAFF
TGTGCCAGCAGCCGTCTAACTGAAGCTTTCTTT
>TRBD1|TRBJ1-5|TRBV7-9|many
CASSPPCRRQGGNQPQHF
TGTGCCAGCAGCCCACCATGCCGGAGACAGGGAGGCAATCAGCCCCAGCATTTT
>.|TRBJ2-2|TRBV6-2/TRBV6-3|many
CASSLTVGELFF
TGTGCCAGCAGTCTTACAGTCGGGGAGCTGTTTTTT
>.|TRBJ2-7|TRBV20-1|.
CSARDGNRALLYEQYF
TGCAGTGCTAGAGATGGTAACAGGGCCCTTCTCTACGAGCAGTACTTC
>.|TRBJ1-1|TRBV19|.
CASSIQGWAEAFF
TGTGCCAGTAGTATCCAGGGGTGGGCTGAAGCTTTCTTT
>.|TRBJ2-1|TRBV7-9|many
CASSRTGTNYNEQFF
TGTGCCAGCAGCCGTACGGGAACTAACTACAATGAGCAGTTCTTC
>.|TRBJ2-7|TRBV4-1|few
CASSRHLAQISYEQYF
TGCGCCAGCAGCCGTCACCTAGCGCAGATCTCCTACGAGCAGTACTTC
>TRBD2|TRBJ2-5|TRBV24-1|.
CASSDTTSANQETQYF
TGTGCCTCCAGTGATACGACTAGCGCCAATCAAGAGACCCAGTACTTC
>.|TRBJ2-2|TRBV11-3|once
CASSTRTENTGELFF
TGTGCCAGCAGCACCAGGACAGAAAACACCGGGGAGCTGTTTTTT